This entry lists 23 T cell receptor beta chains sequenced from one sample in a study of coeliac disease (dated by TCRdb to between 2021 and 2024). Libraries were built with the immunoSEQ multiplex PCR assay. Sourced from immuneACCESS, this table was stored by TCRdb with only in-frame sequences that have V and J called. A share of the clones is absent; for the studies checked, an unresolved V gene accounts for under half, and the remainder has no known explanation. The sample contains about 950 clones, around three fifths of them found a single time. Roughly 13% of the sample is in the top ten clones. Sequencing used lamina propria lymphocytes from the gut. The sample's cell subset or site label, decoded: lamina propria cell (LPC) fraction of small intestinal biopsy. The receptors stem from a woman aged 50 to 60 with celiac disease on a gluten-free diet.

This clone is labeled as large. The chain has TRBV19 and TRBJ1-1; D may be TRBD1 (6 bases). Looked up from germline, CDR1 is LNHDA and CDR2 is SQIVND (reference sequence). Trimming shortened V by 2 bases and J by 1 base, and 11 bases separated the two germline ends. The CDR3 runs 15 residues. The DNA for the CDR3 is TGTGCCAGTAGTATATTGGGACACGCGAACACTGAAGCTTTCTTT. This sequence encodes CASSILGHANTEAFF.

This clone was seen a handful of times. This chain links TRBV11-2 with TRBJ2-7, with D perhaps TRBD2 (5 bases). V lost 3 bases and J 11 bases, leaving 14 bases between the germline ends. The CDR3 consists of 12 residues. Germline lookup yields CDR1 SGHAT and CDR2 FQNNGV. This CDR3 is CASSFVDWEKYF. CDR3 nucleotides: TGTGCCAGCAGCTTCGTGGACTGGGAAAAGTACTTC.

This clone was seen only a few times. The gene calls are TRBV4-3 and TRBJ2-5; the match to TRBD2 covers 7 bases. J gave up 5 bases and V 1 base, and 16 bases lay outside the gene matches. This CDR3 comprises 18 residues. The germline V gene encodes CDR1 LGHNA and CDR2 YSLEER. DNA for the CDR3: TGCGCCAGCAGCCAAGCCCCCTCCCTTAACCTGGGAGGGGAGACCCAGTACTTC. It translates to CASSQAPSLNLGGETQYF.

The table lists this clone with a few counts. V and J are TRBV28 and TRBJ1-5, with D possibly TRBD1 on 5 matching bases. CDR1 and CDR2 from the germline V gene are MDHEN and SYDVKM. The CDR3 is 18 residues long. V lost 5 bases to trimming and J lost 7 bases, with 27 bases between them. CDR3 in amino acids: CASSLTSGLSFDGQPQHF. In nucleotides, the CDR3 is TGTGCCAGCAGTCTGACGTCGGGACTCTCGTTTGACGGGCAGCCCCAGCATTTT. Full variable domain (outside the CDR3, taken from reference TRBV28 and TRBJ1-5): DVKVTQSSRYLVKRTGEKVFLECVQDMDHENMFWYRQDPGLGLRLIYFSYDVKMKEKGDIPEGYSVSREKKERFSLILESASTNQTSMYLCASSLTSGLSFDGQPQHFGDGTRLSIL.

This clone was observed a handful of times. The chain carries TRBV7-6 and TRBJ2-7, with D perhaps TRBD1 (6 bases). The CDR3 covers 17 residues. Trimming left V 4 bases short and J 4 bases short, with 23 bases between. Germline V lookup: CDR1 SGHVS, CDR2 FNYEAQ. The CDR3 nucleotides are TGTGCCAGCAGCTGGGGGCCCGTCCCGACCTCTGTATACGAGCAGTACTTC. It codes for CASSWGPVPTSVYEQYF.

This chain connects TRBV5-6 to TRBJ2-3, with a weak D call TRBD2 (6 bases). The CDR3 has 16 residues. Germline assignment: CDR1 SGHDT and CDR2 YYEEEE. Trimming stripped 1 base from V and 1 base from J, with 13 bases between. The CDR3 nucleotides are TGTGCCAGCAGCTTGACGGTTTGGGGGGGCACAGATACGCAGTATTTT. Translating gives CASSLTVWGGTDTQYF.

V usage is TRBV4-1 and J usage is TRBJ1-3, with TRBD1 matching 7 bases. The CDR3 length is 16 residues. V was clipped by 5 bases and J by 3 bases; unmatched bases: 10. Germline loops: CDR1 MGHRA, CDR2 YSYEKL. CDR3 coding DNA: TGCGCCAGCAGCTCAAGTGAGGGGGCAATTGGAAACACCATATATTTT. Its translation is CASSSSEGAIGNTIYF.

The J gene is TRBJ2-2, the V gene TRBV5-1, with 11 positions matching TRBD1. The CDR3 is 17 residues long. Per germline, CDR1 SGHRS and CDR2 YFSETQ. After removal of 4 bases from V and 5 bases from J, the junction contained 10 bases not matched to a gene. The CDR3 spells CASSPHQGQGVTGELFF. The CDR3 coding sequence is TGCGCCAGCAGCCCACATCAGGGACAGGGGGTAACCGGGGAGCTGTTTTTT.

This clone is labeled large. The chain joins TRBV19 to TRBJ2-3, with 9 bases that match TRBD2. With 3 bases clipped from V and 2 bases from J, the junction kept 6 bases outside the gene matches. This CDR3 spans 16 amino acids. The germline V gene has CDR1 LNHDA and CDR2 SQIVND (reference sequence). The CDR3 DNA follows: TGTGCCAGTAGTATTCTAGCGGGGCGCCTCACAGATACGCAGTATTTT. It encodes CASSILAGRLTDTQYF.

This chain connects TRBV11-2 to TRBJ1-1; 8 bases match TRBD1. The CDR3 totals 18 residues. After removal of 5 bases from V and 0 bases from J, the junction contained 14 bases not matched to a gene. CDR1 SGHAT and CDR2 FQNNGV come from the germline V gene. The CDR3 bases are TGTGCCAGCAGCCTATTCTGGGACAGGAGAACGATGAACACTGAAGCTTTCTTT. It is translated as CASSLFWDRRTMNTEAFF.

Here the CDR3 DNA reads TGTGCCAGCAGTGATGCAGGCACCTCAGGGGGCTACACCTTC. Amino acids: CASSDAGTSGGYTF. The chain carries TRBV6-1 and TRBJ1-2, with TRBD1 as a possible D gene (5 bases). The V end was cut by 3 bases, the J end by 8 bases, with 16 bases between. The CDR3 runs 14 residues. CDR1 is MNHNS, CDR2 SASEGT, per germline.

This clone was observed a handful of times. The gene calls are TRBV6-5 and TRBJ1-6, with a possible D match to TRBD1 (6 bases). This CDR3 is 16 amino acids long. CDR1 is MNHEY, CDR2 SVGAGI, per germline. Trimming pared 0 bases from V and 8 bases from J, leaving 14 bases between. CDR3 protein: CASSYSTGRAYSPLHF. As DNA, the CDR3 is TGTGCCAGCAGTTACTCGACAGGTCGGGCTTATTCACCCCTCCACTTT.

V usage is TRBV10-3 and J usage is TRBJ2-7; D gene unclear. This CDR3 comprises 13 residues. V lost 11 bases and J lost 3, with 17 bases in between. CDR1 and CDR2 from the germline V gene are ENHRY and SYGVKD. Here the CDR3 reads CAVKSQANYEQYF. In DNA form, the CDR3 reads TGTGCCGTTAAAAGCCAGGCGAACTACGAGCAGTACTTC.

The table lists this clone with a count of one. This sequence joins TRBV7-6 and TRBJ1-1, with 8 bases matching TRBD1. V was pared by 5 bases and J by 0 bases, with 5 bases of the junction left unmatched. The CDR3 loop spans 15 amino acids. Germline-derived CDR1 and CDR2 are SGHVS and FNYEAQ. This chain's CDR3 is CASSIDRGMNTEAFF. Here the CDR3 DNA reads TGTGCCAGCAGCATTGACAGGGGAATGAACACTGAAGCTTTCTTT.

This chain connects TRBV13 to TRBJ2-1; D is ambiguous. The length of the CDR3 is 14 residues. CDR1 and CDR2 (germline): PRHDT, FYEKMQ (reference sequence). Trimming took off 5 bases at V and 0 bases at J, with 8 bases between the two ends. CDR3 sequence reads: CASSIRSSYNEQFF. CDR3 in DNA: TGTGCCAGCAGCATCCGTAGCTCCTACAATGAGCAGTTCTTC.

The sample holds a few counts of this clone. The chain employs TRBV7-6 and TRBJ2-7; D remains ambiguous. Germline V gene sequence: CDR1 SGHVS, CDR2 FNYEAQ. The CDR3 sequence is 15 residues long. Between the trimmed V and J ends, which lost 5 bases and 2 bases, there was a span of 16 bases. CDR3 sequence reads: CASSADGGHPYEQYF. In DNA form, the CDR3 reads TGTGCCAGCAGCGCCGATGGCGGTCACCCCTACGAGCAGTACTTC.

CDR3 protein: CAWNKMIDTQYF. The CDR3 DNA sequence: TGTGCCTGGAACAAGATGATTGATACGCAGTATTTT. The gene calls are TRBV30 and TRBJ2-3; D not resolved. Trimming took 4 bases from V and 6 from J, leaving 11 bases between them. The CDR3 sequence is 12 residues long. The germline gives CDR1 GTSNPN, CDR2 SVGIG (reference sequence).

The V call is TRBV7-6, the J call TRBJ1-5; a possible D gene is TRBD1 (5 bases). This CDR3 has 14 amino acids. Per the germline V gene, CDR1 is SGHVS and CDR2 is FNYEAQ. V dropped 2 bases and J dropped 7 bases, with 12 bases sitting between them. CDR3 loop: CASSLRVEGQPQHF. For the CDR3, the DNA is TGTGCCAGCAGCTTAAGGGTGGAGGGGCAGCCCCAGCATTTT.

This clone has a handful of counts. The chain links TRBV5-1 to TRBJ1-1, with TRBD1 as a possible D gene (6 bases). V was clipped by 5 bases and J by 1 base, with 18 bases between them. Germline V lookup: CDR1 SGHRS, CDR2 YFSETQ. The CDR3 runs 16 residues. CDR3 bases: TGCGCCAGCAGTTTAGCAGGGGTTTCGGGGAACACTGAAGCTTTCTTT. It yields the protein CASSLAGVSGNTEAFF.

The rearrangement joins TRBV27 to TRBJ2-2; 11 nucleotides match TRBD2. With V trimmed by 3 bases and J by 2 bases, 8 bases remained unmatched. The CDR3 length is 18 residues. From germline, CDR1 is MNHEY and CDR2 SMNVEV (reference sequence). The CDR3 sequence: CASSFLLAGVVNTGELFF. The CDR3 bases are TGTGCCAGCAGTTTTCTACTAGCGGGGGTGGTAAACACCGGGGAGCTGTTTTTT.

The CDR3 DNA is TGTGCCAGCGGACACAAAGTTCCCCCTAGCTATGGCTACACCTTC. Amino acids: CASGHKVPPSYGYTF. The V and J genes are TRBV7-9 and TRBJ1-2; D perhaps matches TRBD1 (5 bases). This CDR3 is 15 amino acids long. Germline values: CDR1 SEHNR, CDR2 FQNEAQ (reference sequence). V lost 8 bases to trimming and J lost 4 bases, with 20 bases between them.

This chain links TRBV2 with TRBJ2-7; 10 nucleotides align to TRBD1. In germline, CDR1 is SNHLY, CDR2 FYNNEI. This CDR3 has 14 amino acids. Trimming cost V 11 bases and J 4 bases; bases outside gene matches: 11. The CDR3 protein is CACPRDRGRYEQYF. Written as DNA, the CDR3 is TGTGCCTGCCCTAGGGACAGGGGTAGGTACGAGCAGTACTTC.

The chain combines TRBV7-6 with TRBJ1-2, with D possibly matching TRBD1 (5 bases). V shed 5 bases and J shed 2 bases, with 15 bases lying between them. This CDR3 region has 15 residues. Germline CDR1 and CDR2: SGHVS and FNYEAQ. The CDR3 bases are TGTGCCAGCAGCCCGGGAGGGGACGAAAACTATGGCTACACCTTC. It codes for CASSPGGDENYGYTF.